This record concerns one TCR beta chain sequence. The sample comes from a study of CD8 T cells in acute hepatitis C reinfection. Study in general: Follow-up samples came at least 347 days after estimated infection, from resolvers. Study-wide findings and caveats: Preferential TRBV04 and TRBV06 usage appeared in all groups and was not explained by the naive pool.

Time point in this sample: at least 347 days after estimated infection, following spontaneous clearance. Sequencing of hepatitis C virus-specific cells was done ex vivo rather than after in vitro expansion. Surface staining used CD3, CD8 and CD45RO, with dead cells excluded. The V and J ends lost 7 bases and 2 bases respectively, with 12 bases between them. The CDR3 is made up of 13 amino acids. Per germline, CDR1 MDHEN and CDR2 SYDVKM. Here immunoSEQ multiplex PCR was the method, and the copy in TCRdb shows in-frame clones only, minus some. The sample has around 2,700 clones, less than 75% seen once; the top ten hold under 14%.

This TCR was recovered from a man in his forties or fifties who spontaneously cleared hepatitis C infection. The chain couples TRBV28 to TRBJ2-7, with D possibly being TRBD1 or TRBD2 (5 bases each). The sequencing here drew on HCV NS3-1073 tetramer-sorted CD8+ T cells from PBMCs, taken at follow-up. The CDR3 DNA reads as TGTGCCAGCACAGGGACGGCACCCTACGAGCAGTACTTC. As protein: CASTGTAPYEQYF.